The rows below give T cell receptor beta chains drawn from one sample of a study of T cell responses to AZD1222 COVID-19 vaccine. The data were produced by immunoSEQ multiplex PCR, yet TCRdb's version contains in-frame clones alone and is incomplete. The table has over 150,000 clones, roughly 90% seen once. The sequences come from peripheral blood, collected on day 0 of AZD1222 vaccination. These receptors were obtained from an adult in good health. The CDR3 runs from the conserved cysteine through the conserved F or W. A D gene is named only where the DNA matches it firmly. Only part of the rows carry a size: once, few, many, or a class if the clone is expanded.

>TRBD2|.|TRBJ2-2|TRBV20-1
CSATGGRELFF
TGCAGTGCTACGGGGGGGCGGGAGCTGTTTTTT
>.|.|TRBJ1-3|TRBV7-9
CASSYNRDPIYF
TGTGCCAGCAGCTACAACAGGGACCCCATATATTTT
>.|.|TRBJ1-2|TRBV10-3
CAISADPFYGYTF
TGTGCCATCAGCGCTGACCCCTTCTATGGCTACACCTTC
>.|once|TRBJ1-3|TRBV6-9
CARWAVRSSSGNTIYF
TGTGCCAGGTGGGCGGTTCGGTCCAGCTCTGGAAACACCATATATTTT
>.|.|TRBJ2-7|TRBV11-2
CASSLVRGQGGYEQYF
TGTGCCAGCAGCTTAGTGAGAGGTCAGGGGGGATACGAGCAGTACTTC
>.|.|TRBJ2-3|TRBV4-3
CASSQAGTSTDTQYF
TGCGCCAGCAGCCAAGCAGGGACTAGCACAGATACGCAGTATTTT
>.|.|TRBJ1-2|TRBV6-5
CAGRSGGTNYGYTF
TGTGCCGGGAGGTCGGGGGGCACAAACTATGGCTACACCTTC
>.|.|TRBJ1-1|TRBV5-1
CASSLVGAGDTEAFF
TGCGCCAGCAGCTTGGTTGGGGCGGGGGACACTGAAGCTTTCTTT
>.|.|TRBJ2-1|TRBV18
CASSPGNEQFF
TGTGCCAGCTCACCCGGGAATGAGCAGTTCTTC
>TRBD1|.|TRBJ1-2|TRBV19
CASSIAGTGGRGYTF
TGTGCCAGTAGTATAGCGGGGACAGGGGGCCGTGGCTACACCTTC
>TRBD2|.|TRBJ2-2|TRBV6-2/TRBV6-3
CASSYNLAGGRFGELFF
TGTGCCAGCAGTTACAATCTAGCGGGAGGTCGGTTCGGGGAGCTGTTTTTT
>.|few|TRBJ2-3|TRBV7-8
CASSGGATDTQYF
TGTGCCAGCAGCGGGGGGGCAACAGATACGCAGTATTTT
>.|.|TRBJ2-3|TRBV12-3/TRBV12-4
CASTQVGTDTQYF
TGTGCCAGCACCCAGGTCGGCACAGATACGCAGTATTTT
>TRBD1|many|TRBJ2-2|TRBV11-2
CASSLVFGQGLSTGELFF
TGTGCCAGCAGCTTAGTTTTCGGACAGGGGCTGAGCACCGGGGAGCTGTTTTTT
>TRBD2|once|TRBJ2-7|TRBV13
CASSSGLADTYEQYF
TGTGCCAGCAGCTCCGGACTAGCGGACACCTACGAGCAGTACTTC
>.|.|TRBJ1-6|TRBV20-1
CSATANSPLHF
TGCAGTGCTACAGCGAATTCACCCCTCCACTTT
>.|.|TRBJ1-1|TRBV6-2/TRBV6-3
CASSYIPSEFRTEAFF
TGTGCCAGCAGTTACATACCCAGCGAGTTTCGCACTGAAGCTTTCTTT
>.|.|TRBJ2-5|TRBV11-1
CASSFPGGETQYF
TGTGCCAGCAGCTTTCCGGGTGGAGAGACCCAGTACTTC
>TRBD1|.|TRBJ1-1|TRBV28
CASSLSGTGYEAFF
TGTGCCAGCAGTTTATCCGGGACAGGGTATGAAGCTTTCTTT
>.|.|TRBJ1-2|TRBV27
CASSSSLRDNRRRGYTF
TGTGCCAGCAGTTCCTCTCTCCGGGATAACCGCAGAAGGGGCTACACCTTC
>.|few|TRBJ1-1|TRBV5-4
CASSFRNWNTEAFF
TGTGCCAGCAGCTTTAGAAATTGGAACACTGAAGCTTTCTTT
>.|.|TRBJ2-3|TRBV7-8
CASSLARALTSTDTQYF
TGTGCCAGCAGCTTAGCGCGCGCGCTGACTAGCACAGATACGCAGTATTTT
>.|.|TRBJ1-5|TRBV6-2/TRBV6-3
CASSSKYRVLRQHF
TGTGCCAGCAGTAGTAAATACAGGGTTCTCCGCCAGCATTTT
>TRBD2|.|TRBJ2-1|TRBV29-1
CSVEGSGGNSYNEQFF
TGCAGCGTTGAAGGTAGCGGGGGGAACTCCTACAATGAGCAGTTCTTC
>.|.|TRBJ1-1|TRBV19
CASTGAGSLDTEAFF
TGTGCCAGTACTGGAGCCGGGAGTCTGGACACTGAAGCTTTCTTT
>.|.|TRBJ1-5|TRBV30
CAWMVVERDPYSNQPQHF
TGTGCCTGGATGGTAGTCGAACGGGATCCTTATAGCAATCAGCCCCAGCATTTT
>.|.|TRBJ2-5|TRBV27
CASSFNGRETQYF
TGTGCCAGCAGTTTCAACGGTAGGGAGACCCAGTACTTC
>TRBD2|.|TRBJ2-5|TRBV7-2
CASSLKAGELETQYF
TGTGCCAGCAGCTTAAAGGCGGGGGAGCTGGAGACCCAGTACTTC
>.|once|TRBJ1-4|TRBV24-1
CATSDYGEKLFF
TGTGCCACCAGTGATTATGGTGAAAAACTGTTTTTT
>TRBD2|.|TRBJ2-1|TRBV4-3
CASSQDLAGGYNEQFF
TGCGCCAGCAGCCAAGATCTAGCGGGGGGGTACAATGAGCAGTTCTTC
>.|.|TRBJ1-2|TRBV5-1
CASSNNQGRDGYTF
TGCGCCAGCAGCAATAATCAGGGGCGTGACGGCTACACCTTC
>.|.|TRBJ2-2|TRBV30
CAWTREFTGELFF
TGTGCCTGGACCAGAGAATTCACCGGGGAGCTGTTTTTT
>.|.|TRBJ2-7|TRBV6-4
CASSDWPGDYEQYF
TGTGCCAGCAGTGACTGGCCTGGGGACTACGAGCAGTACTTC
>TRBD1|.|TRBJ2-2|TRBV11-2
CASRLDRGELFF
TGTGCCAGTCGGTTGGACAGGGGGGAGCTGTTTTTT
>.|.|TRBJ1-1|TRBV4-3
CASSQVKGVAAFF
TGCGCCAGCAGCCAAGTGAAGGGGGTGGCAGCTTTCTTT
>.|few|TRBJ2-3|TRBV7-2
CASSLYNTDTQYF
TGTGCCAGCAGCTTATACAACACAGATACGCAGTATTTT
>.|.|TRBJ2-1|TRBV7-8
CASSLTQGLGNEQFF
TGTGCCAGCAGCTTAACCCAGGGGCTGGGCAATGAGCAGTTCTTC
>.|.|TRBJ2-7|TRBV7-2
CASSLPTLRGQYF
TGTGCCAGCAGCCTTCCGACTCTCCGGGGGCAGTACTTC
>.|.|TRBJ1-6|TRBV6-5
CASSPGPSGSPLHF
TGTGCCAGCAGTCCGGGACCTTCGGGTTCACCCCTCCACTTT
>TRBD1|.|TRBJ2-7|TRBV29-1
CSVVTGTGGDEQYF
TGCAGCGTTGTTACCGGGACAGGGGGCGACGAGCAGTACTTC
>.|.|TRBJ1-2|TRBV5-6
CASSSPGADGYTF
TGTGCCAGCAGCTCCCCGGGGGCGGATGGCTACACCTTC
>.|.|TRBJ2-1|TRBV6-5
CASIPLAQGSDEQFF
TGTGCCAGCATTCCCCTAGCGCAAGGATCCGATGAGCAGTTCTTC
>.|.|TRBJ2-7|TRBV7-9
CASSLRGEGGTSYEQYF
TGTGCCAGCAGCTTAAGGGGGGAGGGAGGGACCTCCTACGAGCAGTACTTC
>.|once|TRBJ1-5|TRBV12-3/TRBV12-4
CASSFGGNQPQHF
TGTGCCAGCAGTTTTGGGGGGAATCAGCCCCAGCATTTT
>.|.|TRBJ1-1|TRBV7-3
CASSLTSKGYTEAFF
TGTGCCAGCAGCTTAACTTCTAAGGGGTACACTGAAGCTTTCTTT
>.|.|TRBJ2-2|TRBV9
CASSSGGTPYTGELFF
TGTGCCAGCAGCTCAGGGGGGACTCCTTACACCGGGGAGCTGTTTTTT
>.|.|TRBJ1-1|TRBV3-1/TRBV3-2
CASSTVRRGEAFF
TGTGCCAGCAGCACCGTTAGGCGGGGGGAGGCTTTCTTT
>.|.|TRBJ2-5|TRBV30
CAWSGRGTQYF
TGTGCCTGGAGCGGTCGCGGGACCCAGTACTTC
>TRBD2|.|TRBJ2-5|TRBV7-7
CAIASGGQETQYF
TGTGCTATCGCTAGCGGGGGGCAAGAGACCCAGTACTTC
>TRBD1|.|TRBJ2-3|TRBV2
CASTLQGTFTDTQYF
TGTGCCAGCACGCTACAGGGGACCTTCACAGATACGCAGTATTTT
>TRBD2|.|TRBJ2-1|TRBV20-1
CSASRASGGAYNEQFF
TGCAGTGCTAGTAGGGCTAGCGGGGGGGCCTACAATGAGCAGTTCTTC
>TRBD1|.|TRBJ1-2|TRBV28
CASSQGAYGYTF
TGTGCCAGCAGTCAGGGGGCGTATGGCTACACCTTC
>TRBD2|many|TRBJ2-5|TRBV7-2
CASSPPLAGGRETQYF
TGTGCCAGCAGCCCCCCGCTAGCGGGAGGGCGGGAGACCCAGTACTTC